This record looks at one T cell receptor (beta chain) sequence and its context. The data originate from a study of blood T cells in healthy people across ages. Aged roughly 6 to 100, donors were systemically healthy Caucasians from Russia. Collection of ten milliliters of peripheral blood was performed for each donor. Total RNA, at least 5 micrograms per sample, was extracted from PBMCs. The CDR3 extends over 15 amino acids. The germline V gene has CDR1 DFQATT and CDR2 SNEGSKA (reference sequence). Trimming shortened V by 2 bases and J by 5 bases, and 18 bases separated the two germline ends. A second PCR, run for about 7 to 11 cycles, used a sample-barcoded 5' primer plus a J-beta primer mix. A template-switch adaptor that had 12 random nucleotides put a tag on each cDNA molecule. TCRdb itself ran the 5' RACE reads through MiXCR, one entry per CDR3 protein. The sample includes some 1,500,000 distinct CDR3 sequences, approximately 43% seen only once; the top ten take about 4.1%.

The clonotype was recovered from a woman aged 18-29 years in good health. V usage is TRBV20-1 and J usage is TRBJ1-1; D not resolved. The sequenced sample was blood. The CDR3 here is CSARRFGRRRTEAFF. CDR3 bases: TGCAGTGCTAGACGGTTTGGGCGGAGGAGGACTGAAGCTTTCTTT.